The entry that follows covers one T cell receptor beta chain sequence. The antigen remains undetermined. The sample originates from a study of T cell repertoires in cytomegalovirus infection. Study background: CMV epitopes used comprised recently identified HLA-C-restricted ones and well-studied HLA-B-restricted ones.

MiXCR, run by TCRdb on the reads, gives a single entry per CDR3 protein. The sample has 900,000 to 950,000 distinct CDR3 sequences, around 31% seen once. The germline gives CDR1 SGHDT, CDR2 YYEEEE. The V end lost 2 bases, the J end lost 6 bases, and 11 bases lay between the germline ends. The CDR3 extends over 13 amino acids. The source was cultured CD8+ T cells from PBMCs, collected from culture after CMV antigen stimulation. The genes are TRBV5-6 and TRBJ1-2; unclear D gene. This TCR was sampled from a human donor in good health (CMV status not recorded). Some clones in this sample may be carry-over from other donors' samples. The CDR3 DNA is TGTGCCAGCAGCTTAGGTCTGGGGAATGGCTACACCTTC. Translating gives CASSLGLGNGYTF.